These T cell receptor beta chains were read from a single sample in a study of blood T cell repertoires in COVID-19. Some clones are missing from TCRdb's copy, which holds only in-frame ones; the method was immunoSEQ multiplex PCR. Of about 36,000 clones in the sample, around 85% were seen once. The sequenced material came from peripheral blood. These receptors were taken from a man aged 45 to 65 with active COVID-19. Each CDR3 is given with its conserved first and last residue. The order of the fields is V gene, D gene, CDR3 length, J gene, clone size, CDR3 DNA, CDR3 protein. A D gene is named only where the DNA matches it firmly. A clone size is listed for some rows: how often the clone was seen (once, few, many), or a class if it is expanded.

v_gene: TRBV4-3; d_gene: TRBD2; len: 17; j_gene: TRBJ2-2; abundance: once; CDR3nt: TGCGCCAGCAGCCAGGGGACTAGCGAGGAACCCACCGGGGAGCTGTTTTTT; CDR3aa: CASSQGTSEEPTGELFF
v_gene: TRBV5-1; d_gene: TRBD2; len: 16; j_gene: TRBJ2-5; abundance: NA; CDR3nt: TGCGCCAGCAGCTTGATGACTAGCGCGAACCAAGAGACCCAGTACTTC; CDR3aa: CASSLMTSANQETQYF
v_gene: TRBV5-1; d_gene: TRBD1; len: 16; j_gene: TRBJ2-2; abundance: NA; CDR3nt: TGCGCCAGCAGCTTGGGGGCCGGGACAGGGTCCGGGGAGCTGTTTTTT; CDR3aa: CASSLGAGTGSGELFF
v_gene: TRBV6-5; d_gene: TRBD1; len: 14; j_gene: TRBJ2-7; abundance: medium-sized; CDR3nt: TGTGCCAGCAGTTACTTAGGACAGGTCTACGAGCAGTACTTC; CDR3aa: CASSYLGQVYEQYF
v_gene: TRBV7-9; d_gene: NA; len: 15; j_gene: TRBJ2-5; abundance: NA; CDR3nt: TGTGCCAGCAGCTTAGGAACGGACTCCCAAGAGACCCAGTACTTC; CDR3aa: CASSLGTDSQETQYF
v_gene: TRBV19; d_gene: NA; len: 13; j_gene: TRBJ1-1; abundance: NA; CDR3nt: TGTGCCAGTAGGGAAGGGGTCAACACTGAAGCTTTCTTT; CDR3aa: CASREGVNTEAFF
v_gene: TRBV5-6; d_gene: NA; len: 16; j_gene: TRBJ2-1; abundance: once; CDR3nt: TGTGCCAGCAGCTTGGCCGGGCGGCAGGGCAGAAATGAGCAGTTCTTC; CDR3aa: CASSLAGRQGRNEQFF
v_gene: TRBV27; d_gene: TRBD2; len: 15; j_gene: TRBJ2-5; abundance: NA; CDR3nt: TGTGCCAGCAGTCCAGGACTAGCGGGGAGGGAGACCCAGTACTTC; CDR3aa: CASSPGLAGRETQYF
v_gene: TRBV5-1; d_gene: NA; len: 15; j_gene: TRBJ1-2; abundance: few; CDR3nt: TGCGCCAGCAGCTTGGCCAGTTCGGGGTTTGACGGCTACACCTTC; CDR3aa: CASSLASSGFDGYTF
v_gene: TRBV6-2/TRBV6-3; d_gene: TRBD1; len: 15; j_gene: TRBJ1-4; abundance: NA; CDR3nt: TGTGCCAGCAGTTACTCGGACAGGGGCGTCGGGAAACTGTTTTTT; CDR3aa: CASSYSDRGVGKLFF
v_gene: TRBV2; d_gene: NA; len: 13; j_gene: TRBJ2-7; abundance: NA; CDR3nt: TGTGCCAGCAGTGGGACTACCACCTACGAGCAGTACTTC; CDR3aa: CASSGTTTYEQYF
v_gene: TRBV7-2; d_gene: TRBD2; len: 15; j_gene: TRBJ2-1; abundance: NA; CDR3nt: TGTGCCAGCAGCTTAGTGTCGGGGGGGCCAAATGAGCAGTTCTTC; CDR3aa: CASSLVSGGPNEQFF
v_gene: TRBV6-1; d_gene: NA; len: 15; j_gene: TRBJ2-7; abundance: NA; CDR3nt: TGTGCCAGCAGTGAAGGCCAGTCCTCTTACTACGAGCAGTACTTC; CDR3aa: CASSEGQSSYYEQYF
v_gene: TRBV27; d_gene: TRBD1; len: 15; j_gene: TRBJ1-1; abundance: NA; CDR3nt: TGTGCCAGCAGTCTAGAGACAGGGCACGGCACTGAAGCTTTCTTT; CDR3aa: CASSLETGHGTEAFF
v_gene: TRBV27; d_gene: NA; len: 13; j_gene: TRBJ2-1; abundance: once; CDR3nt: TGTGCCAGCAGGGGGACAGCGGGCAATGAGCAGTTCTTC; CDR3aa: CASRGTAGNEQFF
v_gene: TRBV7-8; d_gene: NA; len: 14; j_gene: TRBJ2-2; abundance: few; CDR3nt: TGTGCCAGCAGCTCCTTTGTGGCCACCGGGGAGCTGTTTTTT; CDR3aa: CASSSFVATGELFF
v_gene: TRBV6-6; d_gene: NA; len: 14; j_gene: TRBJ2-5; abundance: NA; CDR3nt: TGTGCCAGCAGACGGGACACAGGGCTAGAGACCCAGTACTTC; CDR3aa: CASRRDTGLETQYF
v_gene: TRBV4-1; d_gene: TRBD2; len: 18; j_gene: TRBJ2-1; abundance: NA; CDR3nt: TGCGCCAGCAGCCTAGGGACTAGCGGGGGGTTCTTCTACAATGAGCAGTTCTTC; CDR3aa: CASSLGTSGGFFYNEQFF
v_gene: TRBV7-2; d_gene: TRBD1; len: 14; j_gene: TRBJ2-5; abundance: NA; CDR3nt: TGTGCCAGCAGCCGGGGACAGGGGGGAGAGACCCAGTACTTC; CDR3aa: CASSRGQGGETQYF
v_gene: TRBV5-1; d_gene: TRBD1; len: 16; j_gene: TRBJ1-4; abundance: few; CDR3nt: TGCGCCAGCAGCCCTGGGACAGCATTCATGGGTGAAAAACTGTTTTTT; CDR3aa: CASSPGTAFMGEKLFF
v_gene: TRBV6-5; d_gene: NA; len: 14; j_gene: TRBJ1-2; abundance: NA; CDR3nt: TGTGCCAGCAGTTACTCGGGCATTAACTATGGCTACACCTTC; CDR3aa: CASSYSGINYGYTF
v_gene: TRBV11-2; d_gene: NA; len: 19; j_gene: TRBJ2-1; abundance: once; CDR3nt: TGTGCCAGCAGCTCCTCCCCCCCCCGGGTCGCTTCCGATTACAATGAGCAGTTCTTC; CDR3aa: CASSSSPPRVASDYNEQFF
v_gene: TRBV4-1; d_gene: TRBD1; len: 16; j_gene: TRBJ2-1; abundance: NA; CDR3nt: TGCGCCAGCAGCCACCGACAGGGGCCCCCCTACAATGAGCAGTTCTTC; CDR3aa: CASSHRQGPPYNEQFF
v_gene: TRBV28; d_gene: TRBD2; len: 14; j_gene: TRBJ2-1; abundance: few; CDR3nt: TGTGCCAGCATTAGCGGGGGCCACTACAATGAGCAGTTCTTC; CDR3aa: CASISGGHYNEQFF
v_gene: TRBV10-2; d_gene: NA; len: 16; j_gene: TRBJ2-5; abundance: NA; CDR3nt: TGCGCCAGCAGTGAGTCGACGGGCACAGGGCGAGAGACCCAGTACTTC; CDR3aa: CASSESTGTGRETQYF
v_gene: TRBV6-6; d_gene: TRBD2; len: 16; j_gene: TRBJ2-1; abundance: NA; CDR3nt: TGTGCCAGCAGTCCCTCCCTGGAGCGGGGTGGGAATGAGCAGTTCTTC; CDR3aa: CASSPSLERGGNEQFF
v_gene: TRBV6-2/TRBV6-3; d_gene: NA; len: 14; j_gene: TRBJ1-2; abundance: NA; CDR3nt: TGTGCCAGCAGTTACAGGGGCGCGATTCGTGGCTACACCTTC; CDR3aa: CASSYRGAIRGYTF
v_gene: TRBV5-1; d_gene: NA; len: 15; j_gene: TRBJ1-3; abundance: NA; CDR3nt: TGCGCCAGCAGCTGGGGGACTGGGTACGGAAACACCATATATTTT; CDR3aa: CASSWGTGYGNTIYF
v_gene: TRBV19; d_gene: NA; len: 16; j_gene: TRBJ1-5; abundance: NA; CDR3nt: TGTGCCAGTAGTATTAAGGAGGGCCCCTTGAAACAGCCCCAGCATTTT; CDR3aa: CASSIKEGPLKQPQHF
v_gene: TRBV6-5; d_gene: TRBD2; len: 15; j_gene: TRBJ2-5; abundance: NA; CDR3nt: TGTGCCAGCAGCACTCTAGCGGGGGGCCGGGAGACCCAGTACTTC; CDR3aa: CASSTLAGGRETQYF
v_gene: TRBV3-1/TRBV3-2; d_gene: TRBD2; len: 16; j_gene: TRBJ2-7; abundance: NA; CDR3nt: TGTGCCAGCAGCCAGGGACTAGCGGGGGGCTCCTACGAGCAGTACTTC; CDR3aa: CASSQGLAGGSYEQYF
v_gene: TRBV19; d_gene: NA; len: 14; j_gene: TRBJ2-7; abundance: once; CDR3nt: TGTGCCAGTAGTACTGACAGTTTCTCCTACGAGCAGTACTTC; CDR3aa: CASSTDSFSYEQYF
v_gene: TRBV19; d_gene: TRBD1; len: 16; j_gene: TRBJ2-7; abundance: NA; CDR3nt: TGTGCCAGTAGTGCCGACAGGGAACGACAAAAGTACGAGCAGTACTTC; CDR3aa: CASSADRERQKYEQYF
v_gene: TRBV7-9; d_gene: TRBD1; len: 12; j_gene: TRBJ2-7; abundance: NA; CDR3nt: TGTGCCAGCAGCTTCGGACAGGGCCAGCAGTACTTC; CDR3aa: CASSFGQGQQYF
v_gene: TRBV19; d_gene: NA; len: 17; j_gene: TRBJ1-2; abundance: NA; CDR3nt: TGTGCCAGTAGTATAGATCTCCCGGACGGGATAAGAGGTGGCTACACCTTC; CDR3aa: CASSIDLPDGIRGGYTF
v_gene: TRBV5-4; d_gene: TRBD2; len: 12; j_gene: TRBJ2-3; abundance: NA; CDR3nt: TGTGCCAGCAGCTTGGCTAGCGGGGGGCAGTATTTT; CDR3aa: CASSLASGGQYF
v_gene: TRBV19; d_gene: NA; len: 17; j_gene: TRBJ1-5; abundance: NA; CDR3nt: TGTGCCAGTAGTAGAGCGGGGTCGGCGTATAGCAATCAGCCCCAGCATTTT; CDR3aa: CASSRAGSAYSNQPQHF
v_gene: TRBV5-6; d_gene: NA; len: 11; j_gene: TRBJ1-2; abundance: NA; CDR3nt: TGTGCCAGCAGCTTGATAGATGGCTACACCTTC; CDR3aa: CASSLIDGYTF
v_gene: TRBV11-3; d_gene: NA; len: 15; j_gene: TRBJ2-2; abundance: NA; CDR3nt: TGTGCCAGCAGCTTACGGGGGACGAACACCGGGGAGCTGTTTTTT; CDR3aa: CASSLRGTNTGELFF
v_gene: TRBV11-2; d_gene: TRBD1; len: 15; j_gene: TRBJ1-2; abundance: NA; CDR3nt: TGTGCCAGCAGCTTAGCCCCGACAGGGGACTATGGCTACACCTTC; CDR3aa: CASSLAPTGDYGYTF
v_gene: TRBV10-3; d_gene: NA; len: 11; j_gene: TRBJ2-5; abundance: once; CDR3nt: TGTGCCGTCGGGACTGGGGAGACCCAGTACTTC; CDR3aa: CAVGTGETQYF
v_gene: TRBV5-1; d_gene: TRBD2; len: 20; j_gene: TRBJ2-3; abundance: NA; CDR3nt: TGCGCCAGCAGCTTGGCCGGTGCACTAGCGGGGGGGCCTGACACAGATACGCAGTATTTT; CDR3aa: CASSLAGALAGGPDTDTQYF
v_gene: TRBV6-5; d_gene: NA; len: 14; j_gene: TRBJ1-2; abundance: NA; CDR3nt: TGTGCCAGCAGTCAAACCGACAGTAACTATGGCTACACCTTC; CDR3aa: CASSQTDSNYGYTF
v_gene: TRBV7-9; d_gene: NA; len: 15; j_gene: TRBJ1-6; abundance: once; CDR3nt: TGTGCCAGCAGCTTAGTACAGAGATCTAATTCACCCCTCCACTTT; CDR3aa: CASSLVQRSNSPLHF
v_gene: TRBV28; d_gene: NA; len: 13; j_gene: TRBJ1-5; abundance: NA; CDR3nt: TGTGCCAGCACCTCGGGGTCCCGGGGGCCCCAGCATTTT; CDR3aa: CASTSGSRGPQHF
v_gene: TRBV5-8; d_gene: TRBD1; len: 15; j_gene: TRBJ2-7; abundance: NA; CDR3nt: TGTGCCAGCAGCTTACCGGGACAGGGGTCCTACGAGCAGTACTTC; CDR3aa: CASSLPGQGSYEQYF
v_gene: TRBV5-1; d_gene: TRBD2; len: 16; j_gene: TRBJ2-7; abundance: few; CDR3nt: TGCGCCAGCAGCTACGACCCGGGACTAGCGACCTACGAGCAGTACTTC; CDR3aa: CASSYDPGLATYEQYF
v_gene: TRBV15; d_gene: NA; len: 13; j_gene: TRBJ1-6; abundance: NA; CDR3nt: TGTGCCACCAATCCTGGGGGCGATTCACCCCTCCACTTT; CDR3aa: CATNPGGDSPLHF
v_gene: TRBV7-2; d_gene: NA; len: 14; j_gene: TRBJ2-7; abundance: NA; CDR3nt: TGTGCCAGCAGCTTCGGGATGCGCTCCTACGAGCAGTACTTC; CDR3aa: CASSFGMRSYEQYF
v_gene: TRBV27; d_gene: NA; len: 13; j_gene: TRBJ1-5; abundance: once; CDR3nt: TGTGCCAGCAGTTACAGGGGCAATCAGCCCCAGCATTTT; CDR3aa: CASSYRGNQPQHF
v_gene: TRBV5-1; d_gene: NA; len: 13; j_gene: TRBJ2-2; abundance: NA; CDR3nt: TGCGCCAGCAGCTTGGTTCAGGCCGGGGAGCTGTTTTTT; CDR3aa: CASSLVQAGELFF
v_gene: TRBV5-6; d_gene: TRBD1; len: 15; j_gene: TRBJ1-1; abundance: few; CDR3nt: TGTGCCAGCAGCTTGGGGGGACAGCTGAACACTGAAGCTTTCTTT; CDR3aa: CASSLGGQLNTEAFF
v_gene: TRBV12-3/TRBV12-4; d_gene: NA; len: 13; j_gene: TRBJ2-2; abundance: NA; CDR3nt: TGTGCCAGCAGTTTAACTAGGGCCGGGGAGCTGTTTTTT; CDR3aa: CASSLTRAGELFF